This entry lists 21 T cell receptor beta chains sequenced from one sample in a study of blood T cell repertoires in COVID-19. Generated by immunoSEQ multiplex PCR, the TCRdb table keeps only in-frame clones and is missing some. The table records under 25,000 clones, 65% to 90% of them present only once. The material sequenced was peripheral blood. The source is a man between 65 and 85 years old with acute or convalescent COVID-19.

The chain carries TRBV6-5 and TRBJ1-1, with a tentative D call TRBD1 (6 bases). With 0 bases removed from V and 6 bases from J, the gap between germline ends came to 8 bases. From germline, CDR1 is MNHEY and CDR2 SVGAGI. This CDR3 spans 13 amino acids. The CDR3 protein is CASSYSTGAEAFF. The CDR3 DNA is TGTGCCAGCAGTTACTCGACAGGCGCTGAAGCTTTCTTT.

The chain has TRBV9 and TRBJ2-7; TRBD1 is a possible D gene (6 bases). Germline loops: CDR1 SGDLS, CDR2 YYNGEE. Trimming pared 6 bases from V and 0 bases from J, leaving 16 bases between. The CDR3 runs to 15 residues. The CDR3, as DNA: TGTGCCAGCAACTCTCCAGGGGTGAGCTCCTACGAGCAGTACTTC. Translated, it gives CASNSPGVSSYEQYF. Using reference TRBV9 and TRBJ2-7 for the parts outside the CDR3, the full variable domain is DSGVTQTPKHLITATGQRVTLRCSPRSGDLSVYWYQQSLDQGLQFLIQYYNGEERAKGNILERFSAQQFPDLHSELNLSSLELGDSALYFCASNSPGVSSYEQYFGPGTRLTVT.

The chain employs TRBV6-2 or TRBV6-3 and TRBJ2-3; TRBD2 agrees at 13 bases. Germline V gene lookup returns CDR1 MNHEY and CDR2 SVGEGT. This CDR3 comprises 16 residues. V was pared by 5 bases and J by 6 bases, with 8 bases of the junction left unmatched. The CDR3 protein is CASSDAGTSGVDTQYF. DNA of the CDR3: TGTGCCAGCAGTGACGCCGGGACTAGCGGGGTGGATACGCAGTATTTT.

The gene calls are TRBV29-1 and TRBJ2-5, with D hard to call. Between the trimmed V and J ends, which lost 6 bases and 4 bases, there was a span of 15 bases. Germline V gene sequence: CDR1 SQVTM, CDR2 ANQGSEA. CDR3 size: 13 residues. CDR3 in amino acids: CSVAPTRVETQYF. CDR3 in DNA: TGCAGCGTGGCTCCAACACGGGTAGAGACCCAGTACTTC.

The rearrangement uses TRBV24-1 and TRBJ2-1; 7 bases are a match to TRBD1. J lost 7 bases, V lost 5 bases, and 7 bases had no gene match. Germline values: CDR1 KGHDR, CDR2 SFDVKD. The CDR3 is made up of 14 amino acids. In DNA form, the CDR3 reads TGTGCCACCAGTGGGCCCGAGACAGGGAATGAGCAGTTCTTC. Its protein product is CATSGPETGNEQFF.

This chain uses TRBV6-5 with TRBJ2-7, with D possibly being TRBD2 (5 bases). The CDR3 totals 15 residues. V gave up 6 bases and J gave up 1 base, with 16 bases separating them. Looked up from germline, CDR1 is MNHEY and CDR2 is SVGAGI. The CDR3 is CASSTEDGGSYEQYF. The CDR3 DNA sequence: TGTGCCAGCAGCACCGAGGATGGAGGTTCCTACGAGCAGTACTTC.

The chain recombines TRBV12-3 or TRBV12-4 with TRBJ2-2; TRBD2 is a possible D gene (5 bases). V shed 5 bases and J shed 5 bases, with 9 bases lying between them. The length of the CDR3 is 13 residues. The CDR3 sequence is CASSPTTTGELFF. The CDR3 nucleotides are TGTGCCAGCAGTCCGACTACTACCGGGGAGCTGTTTTTT.

Only a few counts were recorded for this clone. The chain uses TRBV5-1 and TRBJ2-7; the match to TRBD1 covers 8 bases. Trimming removed 3 bases from V and 5 bases from J; junction bases left unmatched: 7. CDR3 length: 14 amino acids. Germline V gives CDR1 SGHRS, CDR2 YFSETQ. CDR3 protein: CASSSQGAQDEQYF. As DNA, the CDR3 is TGCGCCAGCAGCTCCCAGGGGGCGCAGGACGAGCAGTACTTC.

This chain uses TRBV30 with TRBJ1-2, with 8 nucleotides matching TRBD1. Trimming took 0 bases from V and 0 from J; bases not matched to a gene: 0. This CDR3 has 14 residues. Germline values: CDR1 GTSNPN, CDR2 SVGIG (reference sequence). CDR3: CAWSVQGANYGYTF. In DNA, the CDR3 is TGTGCCTGGAGTGTACAGGGGGCTAACTATGGCTACACCTTC.

The rearrangement joins TRBV5-1 to TRBJ1-3; TRBD1 matches at 7 bases. This CDR3 spans 15 amino acids. J was trimmed by 2 bases and V by 0 bases; bases with no gene match: 2. In germline, CDR1 is SGHRS, CDR2 YFSETQ. The CDR3 spells CASSLEGAAGNTIYF. The CDR3 DNA sequence: TGCGCCAGCAGCTTGGAGGGGGCAGCTGGAAACACCATATATTTT.

This sequence joins TRBV2 and TRBJ2-5; maybe TRBD1 (5 bases). Germline V gene sequence: CDR1 SNHLY, CDR2 FYNNEI. The CDR3 totals 12 residues. Trimming took 8 bases from V and 2 from J, leaving 9 bases between them. CDR3 sequence (DNA): TGTGCCAGCGACAGTTATCAAGAGACCCAGTACTTC. Translated, it gives CASDSYQETQYF. The whole variable domain, remainder taken from reference TRBV2 and TRBJ2-5, is EPEVTQTPSHQVTQMGQEVILRCVPISNHLYFYWYRQILGQKVEFLVSFYNNEISEKSEIFDDQFSVERPDGSNFTLKIRSTKLEDSAMYFCASDSYQETQYFGPGTRLLVL.

As concerns this clone: This sample includes further DNA sequences coding for the same CDR3. The V gene is TRBV7-2, the J gene TRBJ1-1; D is undetermined. With 1 base removed from V and 0 bases from J, the gap between germline ends came to 6 bases. CDR3 size: 14 residues. Per germline, CDR1 SGHTA and CDR2 FQGNSA. CDR3 bases: TGTGCCAGCAGCTTAGGAGGGATGAACACTGAAGCTTTCTTT. Protein sequence: CASSLGGMNTEAFF. Variable domain in full (rest from reference TRBV7-2 and TRBJ1-1): GAGVSQSPSNKVTEKGKDVELRCDPISGHTALYWYRQSLGQGLEFLIYFQGNSAPDKSGLPSDRFSAERTGGSVSTLTIQRTQQEDSAVYLCASSLGGMNTEAFFGQGTRLTVV.

The V and J genes are TRBV15 and TRBJ2-7, with a weak D call TRBD1 (5 bases). V was trimmed by 0 bases and J by 5 bases, leaving 14 bases between them. In germline, CDR1 is LNHNV, CDR2 YYDKDF (reference sequence). This CDR3 is built from 15 residues. In nucleotides, the CDR3 is TGTGCCACCAGCAGAGATTTGACAGTTGTTGACGAGCAGTACTTC. Encoded protein: CATSRDLTVVDEQYF. Complete variable domain (other parts from reference TRBV15 and TRBJ2-7): DAMVIQNPRYQVTQFGKPVTLSCSQTLNHNVMYWYQQKSSQAPKLLFHYYDKDFNNEADTPDNFQSRRPNTSFCFLDIRSPGLGDTAMYLCATSRDLTVVDEQYFGPGTRLTVT.

The J gene is TRBJ2-7, the V gene TRBV9, with D unclear. V was clipped by 3 bases and J by 3 bases, with 10 bases between them. The CDR3 consists of 13 residues. The germline V gene has CDR1 SGDLS and CDR2 YYNGEE. This CDR3 is CASSATSGYEQYF. In nucleotides, the CDR3 is TGTGCCAGCAGCGCTACCTCAGGCTACGAGCAGTACTTC.

This clone was detected only a few times. This chain joins TRBV11-1 and TRBJ1-1, with TRBD1 matching 8 bases. There are 14 residues in the CDR3. J was trimmed by 0 bases and V by 4 bases; bases with no gene match: 1. CDR1 and CDR2 (germline): SGHAT, FQDESV (reference sequence). CDR3 sequence (DNA): TGTGCCAGCAGCTGGGGACAGGTGAACACTGAAGCTTTCTTT. Amino acids: CASSWGQVNTEAFF.

This chain links TRBV24-1 with TRBJ1-2, with D unresolved. CDR3 length: 12 residues. Trimming cost V 3 bases and J 6 bases, with 7 bases left between them. Germline V gives CDR1 KGHDR, CDR2 SFDVKD. The CDR3 DNA follows: TGTGCCACCAGTGATAACAGAGATGGCTACACCTTC. Protein sequence: CATSDNRDGYTF.

The rearrangement uses TRBV6-2 or TRBV6-3 and TRBJ2-3; possible D gene TRBD2, 6 bases. The germline CDR1 and CDR2 sequences are MNHEY and SVGEGT. The CDR3 has 17 amino acids. Trimming removed 5 bases at V and 4 bases at J, with 22 bases between. The CDR3 here is CASSRRRDSVIPDTQYF. In DNA form, the CDR3 reads TGTGCCAGCAGTCGTAGGAGGGACTCGGTTATCCCAGATACGCAGTATTTT.

This clone appeared a single time. This chain joins TRBV7-2 and TRBJ1-5; 8 bases are shared with TRBD1. Germline loops: CDR1 SGHTA, CDR2 FQGNSA. Losses at the gene ends were 0 bases for V and 5 bases for J; bases not matched to a gene: 3. This CDR3 has 15 amino acids. The CDR3 sequence: CASSLAKDRDQPQHF. CDR3 coding DNA: TGTGCCAGCAGCTTAGCGAAGGACAGGGATCAGCCCCAGCATTTT. Complete variable domain (other parts from reference TRBV7-2 and TRBJ1-5): GAGVSQSPSNKVTEKGKDVELRCDPISGHTALYWYRQSLGQGLEFLIYFQGNSAPDKSGLPSDRFSAERTGGSVSTLTIQRTQQEDSAVYLCASSLAKDRDQPQHFGDGTRLSIL.

The chain has TRBV5-4 and TRBJ2-1, with 10 bases that match TRBD1. There are 14 residues in the CDR3. The germline gives CDR1 SGHNT, CDR2 YYREEE (reference sequence). With V trimmed by 0 bases and J by 8 bases, 2 bases remained unmatched. As DNA, the CDR3 is TGTGCCAGCAGCTTGGGACAGGGGGCCGATGAGCAGTTCTTC. This codes for CASSLGQGADEQFF.

This chain connects TRBV5-4 to TRBJ1-2; D is possibly TRBD1 (6 bases). There are 13 residues in the CDR3. CDR1 and CDR2 (germline): SGHNT, YYREEE (reference sequence). V was clipped by 0 bases and J by 5 bases, with 8 bases between them. The CDR3, as DNA: TGTGCCAGCAGCTTGGGGGGGACATATGGCTACACCTTC. Translation gives CASSLGGTYGYTF.

This chain uses TRBV28 with TRBJ1-5; no firm D call. Germline assignment: CDR1 MDHEN and CDR2 SYDVKM. Trimming took off 10 bases at V and 6 bases at J, with 22 bases between the two ends. The CDR3 is made up of 15 amino acids. CDR3 DNA sequence: TGTGCCACCCTCCCCCGAAGGAGGGTAGGTCAGCCCCAGCATTTT. Encoded protein: CATLPRRRVGQPQHF. Based on the CDR3 plus reference TRBV28 and TRBJ1-5, the full variable domain is DVKVTQSSRYLVKRTGEKVFLECVQDMDHENMFWYRQDPGLGLRLIYFSYDVKMKEKGDIPEGYSVSREKKERFSLILESASTNQTSMYLCATLPRRRVGQPQHFGDGTRLSIL.